The 26 T cell receptor beta chains given below trace back to one sample, sequenced in a study of CD8 T cells in Susac syndrome. Reverse transcription of about 0.45 to 1 ug RNA used random hexamers. Using its own MiXCR run on the immunoSEQ multiplex PCR reads, TCRdb lists one record per CDR3 protein. Of about 280,000 distinct CDR3 sequences listed, approximately 84% are singletons. Sample: CD8+ T cells from PBMCs. The receptors shown here come from a human donor with multiple sclerosis.

The chain links TRBV29-1 to TRBJ2-2; 9 bases align to TRBD1. There are 14 residues in the CDR3. Germline CDR1 is SQVTM and CDR2 is ANQGSEA. V lost 5 bases and J lost 3; bases outside the gene matches: 4. The CDR3 protein is CSVRDREDTGELFF. As DNA, the CDR3 is TGCAGCGTTCGGGACAGGGAGGACACCGGGGAGCTGTTTTTT.

The chain joins TRBV29-1 to TRBJ2-1, with D tentatively TRBD2 (6 bases). This CDR3 has 15 residues. The V gene's germline CDR1 is SQVTM and CDR2 ANQGSEA. V lost 4 bases and J lost 2, with 15 bases in between. Here the CDR3 reads CSVVRASATYNEQFF. CDR3 coding DNA: TGCAGCGTTGTGAGGGCTAGCGCGACCTACAATGAGCAGTTCTTC.

The rearrangement links TRBV27 to TRBJ2-1; D might be TRBD2 (6 bases). This CDR3 is built from 14 residues. Germline V gene lookup returns CDR1 MNHEY and CDR2 SMNVEV (reference sequence). V lost 1 base and J 12 bases, leaving 16 bases between the germline ends. The CDR3 protein is CASSLFMTSELQFF. CDR3 nucleotides: TGTGCCAGCAGTTTATTTATGACTAGTGAGCTGCAGTTCTTC.

The chain recombines TRBV28 with TRBJ2-1; tentatively, D is TRBD2 (5 bases). Trimming took off 2 bases at V and 6 bases at J, with 8 bases between the two ends. Germline assignment: CDR1 MDHEN and CDR2 SYDVKM. The CDR3 has 13 residues. Here the CDR3 DNA reads TGTGCCAGCAGTTTACCGCTAGCCAATGAGCAGTTCTTC. Translation gives CASSLPLANEQFF.

The genes are TRBV11-2 and TRBJ1-2; a weak D match, TRBD1 (6 bases). Germline V gene sequence: CDR1 SGHAT, CDR2 FQNNGV. This CDR3 is built from 17 residues. The V end lost 5 bases, the J end lost 5 bases, and 24 bases lay between the germline ends. CDR3 nucleotide sequence: TGTGCCAGCAGCCCAAAGGGGGACCGGTTTGGGTTGTATGGCTACACCTTC. It is translated as CASSPKGDRFGLYGYTF.

V and J are TRBV27 and TRBJ2-1, with D possibly being TRBD1 or TRBD2 (5 bases each). V lost 3 bases to trimming and J lost 0 bases, with 12 bases between them. The CDR3 is made up of 16 amino acids. Germline CDR1 MNHEY, CDR2 SMNVEV (reference sequence). The CDR3 sequence: CASSFYPGSSYNEQFF. For the CDR3, the DNA is TGTGCCAGCAGTTTCTACCCAGGGAGCTCCTACAATGAGCAGTTCTTC.

The chain couples TRBV3-1 to TRBJ2-3, with D maybe TRBD1 (6 bases). Trimming pared 4 bases from V and 0 bases from J, leaving 11 bases between. From germline, CDR1 is LGHDT and CDR2 YNNKEL (reference sequence). This CDR3 spans 15 amino acids. Written as DNA, the CDR3 is TGTGCCAGCAGCCCGACAGGTTCTAGCACAGATACGCAGTATTTT. It codes for CASSPTGSSTDTQYF.

The chain joins TRBV24-1 to TRBJ1-5; the D gene is possibly TRBD1 (6 bases). The CDR3 length is 16 residues. Germline loops: CDR1 KGHDR, CDR2 SFDVKD. The V and J ends lost 8 bases and 2 bases respectively, with 18 bases between them. In DNA form, the CDR3 reads TGTGCCACCACCCTGCAGGGGCGGGTCGGCAATCAGCCCCAGCATTTT. Translating it yields CATTLQGRVGNQPQHF.

The chain uses TRBV5-4 and TRBJ2-5; 7 positions match TRBD1. Germline assignment: CDR1 SGHNT and CDR2 YYREEE (reference sequence). V dropped 0 bases and J dropped 3; count of bases not matched to a gene: 8. There are 16 residues in the CDR3. CDR3 loop: CASSLATGVLEETQYF. DNA of the CDR3: TGTGCCAGCAGCTTGGCAACAGGGGTTTTGGAAGAGACCCAGTACTTC.

V is TRBV19 and J is TRBJ2-1, with D possibly matching TRBD2 (5 bases). The CDR3 contains 15 residues. The germline V and J ends were trimmed by 5 bases and 0 bases, with 11 bases remaining between them. Germline V gives CDR1 LNHDA, CDR2 SQIVND (reference sequence). The CDR3 spells CASSLLEDSYNEQFF. The CDR3 DNA sequence: TGTGCCAGTAGTTTACTGGAGGACTCCTACAATGAGCAGTTCTTC. Looking up the rest from reference TRBV19 and TRBJ2-1 gives the full variable domain: DGGITQSPKYLFRKEGQNVTLSCEQNLNHDAMYWYRQDPGQGLRLIYYSQIVNDFQKGDIAEGYSVSREKKESFPLTVTSAQKNPTAFYLCASSLLEDSYNEQFFGPGTRLTVL.

This sequence joins TRBV9 and TRBJ1-2, with no clear D. Germline V gene sequence: CDR1 SGDLS, CDR2 YYNGEE. The CDR3 runs to 12 residues. Trimming cost V 3 bases and J 7 bases, with 10 bases left between them. CDR3 sequence (DNA): TGTGCCAGCAGCGACCCGATAGCTGGCTACACCTTC. Translation: CASSDPIAGYTF.

Remarks on this clonotype: At one end the junction does not follow the germline gene, possibly because of a read error. The genes are TRBV9 and TRBJ1-4; 9 bases map to TRBD1. The CDR3 covers 14 residues. From germline, CDR1 is SGDLS and CDR2 YYNGEE. The DNA for the CDR3 is TGTGCCAGCAGCGCCCGGACAGGGGACGAAAAACTTTTTTTT. Protein: CASSARTGDEKLFF.

The genes are TRBV19 and TRBJ1-1; D not certain. The CDR3 extends over 14 amino acids. The V and J ends lost 5 bases and 2 bases respectively, with 12 bases between them. Germline CDR1 and CDR2: LNHDA and SQIVND (reference sequence). CDR3 nucleotides: TGTGCCAGTAGTCGCCGGCCCTTAAACACTGAAGCTTTCTTT. Its protein is CASSRRPLNTEAFF.

CDR3 DNA: TGCAGCGTTGAGGGGTCTAATGAGCAGTTCTTC. The encoded protein is CSVEGSNEQFF. The gene calls are TRBV29-1 and TRBJ2-1; no definite D call. V was clipped by 3 bases and J by 7 bases, with 7 bases between them. CDR1 is SQVTM and CDR2 is ANQGSEA in the germline V gene. This CDR3 has 11 residues.

This clonotype is a singleton in its sample. This chain links TRBV27 with TRBJ2-1; 12 nucleotides match TRBD2. The V segment lost 2 bases and the J segment 8 bases; nucleotides outside the gene matches: 7. Germline loops: CDR1 MNHEY, CDR2 SMNVEV (reference sequence). This CDR3 is 16 amino acids long. CDR3 bases: TGTGCCAGCAGTTTAGGGCTAGCGGGAGGGGTGGATGAGCAGTTCTTC. The encoded protein is CASSLGLAGGVDEQFF.

CDR3 in amino acids: CASSAIGTGELFF. In nucleotides, the CDR3 is TGTGCCAGCAGCGCAATTGGAACCGGGGAGCTGTTTTTT. The chain has TRBV9 and TRBJ2-2; D unresolved. Germline lookup yields CDR1 SGDLS and CDR2 YYNGEE. The CDR3 is 13 residues long. V dropped 3 bases and J dropped 5 bases, with 8 bases sitting between them. Drawing the rest from reference TRBV9 and TRBJ2-2, the complete variable domain is DSGVTQTPKHLITATGQRVTLRCSPRSGDLSVYWYQQSLDQGLQFLIQYYNGEERAKGNILERFSAQQFPDLHSELNLSSLELGDSALYFCASSAIGTGELFFGEGSRLTVL.

The chain carries TRBV6-4 and TRBJ1-2; D ambiguous. The CDR3 length is 13 residues. Germline-derived CDR1 and CDR2 are MRHNA and SNTAGT. V was cut by 0 bases and J by 5 bases, with 7 bases left in between. For the CDR3, the DNA is TGTGCCAGCAGTGACTCGTTATGGTATGGCTACACCTTC. This gives the protein CASSDSLWYGYTF.

The chain carries TRBV5-6 and TRBJ1-5, with D hard to call. The CDR3 runs to 14 residues. Germline assignment: CDR1 SGHDT and CDR2 YYEEEE. V lost 0 bases to trimming and J lost 6 bases, with 10 bases between them. The CDR3 sequence is CASSLGGRLQPQHF. In nucleotides, the CDR3 is TGTGCCAGCAGCTTGGGTGGGAGACTTCAGCCCCAGCATTTT.

CDR3 in amino acids: CASRPDPPPYNEQFF. As DNA, the CDR3 is TGTGCCAGCAGGCCAGACCCCCCGCCTTACAATGAGCAGTTCTTC. V and J are TRBV7-9 and TRBJ2-1; D is uncertain. Germline V gene lookup returns CDR1 SEHNR and CDR2 FQNEAQ (reference sequence). The CDR3 has 15 amino acids. Trimming removed 6 bases at V and 4 bases at J, with 16 bases between.

CDR3 amino acids: CASRPGQGAYNEQFF. The CDR3 DNA follows: TGTGCCAGCAGACCGGGACAGGGGGCCTACAATGAGCAGTTCTTC. The chain couples TRBV25-1 to TRBJ2-1; 11 positions match TRBD1. With 6 bases clipped from V and 2 bases from J, the junction kept 3 bases outside the gene matches. From germline, CDR1 is MGHDK and CDR2 SYGVNS. The CDR3 loop spans 15 amino acids.

This rearrangement joins TRBV10-2 to TRBJ2-5, with D perhaps given as TRBD1 or TRBD2 (5 bases each). The CDR3 covers 11 residues. From germline, CDR1 is WSHSY and CDR2 SAAADI. The germline V and J ends were trimmed by 7 bases and 7 bases, with 10 bases remaining between them. CDR3 sequence: CASTTRGTQYF. CDR3 coding DNA: TGCGCCAGCACGACGAGGGGGACCCAGTACTTC.

The chain links TRBV14 to TRBJ2-7, with D uncertain. The CDR3 loop spans 14 amino acids. CDR1 is SGHDN, CDR2 FVKESK, per germline. With 3 bases removed from V and 0 bases from J, the gap between germline ends came to 9 bases. The CDR3 nucleotides read TGTGCCAGCAGCCACCTCGACCTCTCCTACGAGCAGTACTTC. Amino acids: CASSHLDLSYEQYF.

The CDR3 reads CASSFSRDRGLIEQFF. As DNA, the CDR3 is TGTGCCAGCAGTTTTTCCCGGGACAGGGGGCTGATTGAGCAGTTCTTC. The chain uses TRBV28 and TRBJ2-1; TRBD1 matches 12 bases. This CDR3 region has 16 residues. Trimming cost V 3 bases and J 9 bases; bases outside gene matches: 9. Germline lookup yields CDR1 MDHEN and CDR2 SYDVKM.

This rearrangement joins TRBV27 to TRBJ1-2; D unclear. V was pared by 3 bases and J by 4 bases, with 12 bases between. This CDR3 has 14 amino acids. Germline loops: CDR1 MNHEY, CDR2 SMNVEV (reference sequence). The CDR3 coding sequence is TGTGCCAGCAGTTTGAGCGGCGGCTTCTATGGCTACACCTTC. It specifies CASSLSGGFYGYTF.

To note about this clonotype: A much larger clone differs from this one at a single base, so this may be a read error. The V and J genes are TRBV28 and TRBJ2-7; D gene uncertain. Trimming took off 5 bases at V and 0 bases at J, with 2 bases between the two ends. Germline values: CDR1 MDHEN, CDR2 SYDVKM. This CDR3 region has 11 residues. The CDR3 nucleotides read TGTGCCAGCAGTATCTCCTACGAGCAGTACTTC. Protein product: CASSISYEQYF.

V is TRBV21-1 and J is TRBJ2-1; TRBD1, the table's D call, was not compared with the DNA. TRBV21-1 is a listed pseudogene. The CDR3 sequence is 10 residues long. This chain's CDR3 is CAPRGSEQFF. CDR3 in DNA: TGTGCCCCCCGGGGGAGCGAGCAGTTCTTC.